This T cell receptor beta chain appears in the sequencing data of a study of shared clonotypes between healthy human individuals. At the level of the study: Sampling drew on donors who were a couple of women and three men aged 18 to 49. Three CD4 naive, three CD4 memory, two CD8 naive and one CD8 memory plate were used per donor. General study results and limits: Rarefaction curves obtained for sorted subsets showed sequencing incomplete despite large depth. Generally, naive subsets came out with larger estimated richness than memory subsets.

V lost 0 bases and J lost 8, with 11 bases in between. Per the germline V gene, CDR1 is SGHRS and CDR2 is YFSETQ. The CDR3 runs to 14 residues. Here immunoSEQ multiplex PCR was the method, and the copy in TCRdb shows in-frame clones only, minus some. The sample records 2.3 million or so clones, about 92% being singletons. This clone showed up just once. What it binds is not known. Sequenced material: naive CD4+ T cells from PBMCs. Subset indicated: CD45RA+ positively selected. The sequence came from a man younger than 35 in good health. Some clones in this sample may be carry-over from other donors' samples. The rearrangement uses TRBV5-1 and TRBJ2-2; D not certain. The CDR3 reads CASSLAGLPGELFF. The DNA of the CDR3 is TGCGCCAGCAGCTTGGCCGGGTTACCAGGGGAGCTGTTTTTT.